The clone carrying this TCR beta chain is categorized as medium-sized. The data stem from a study of sequential checkpoint blockade in melanoma. The treatment is: randomized to nivolumab then ipilimumab (arm A) or the reverse (arm B). Germline V gene lookup returns CDR1 SGHNT and CDR2 YENEEA. V dropped 5 bases and J dropped 3 bases, with 17 bases sitting between them. The length of the CDR3 is 15 residues. Profiling relied on immunoSEQ multiplex PCR, and the TCRdb table lists in-frame clones only, not all of them. The sample yields roughly 9,100 clones, about 23% seen once. The sequence was obtained from a human donor with melanoma. The sample in question was tumor tissue (inferred from file names), obtained from a patient given nivolumab and ipilimumab in sequence. This chain uses TRBV11-3 with TRBJ2-7; tentatively, D is TRBD1 or TRBD2 (7 bases each). CDR3 protein: CASSPGGGEVYEQYF. DNA of the CDR3: TGTGCCAGCAGCCCAGGGGGGGGCGAAGTCTACGAGCAGTACTTC.